Following are 4 T cell receptor beta chains from one sample sequenced in a study of T cell repertoires in cytomegalovirus infection. Using its own MiXCR run on the reads, TCRdb lists one record per CDR3 protein. The table lists 250,000 to 350,000 distinct CDR3 sequences, roughly 24% of them singletons. Material: PBMCs. The receptors stem from a human donor in good health (CMV status not recorded). Some clones in this sample may be carry-over from other donors' samples.

This clonotype was seen ten or more times. The rearrangement links TRBV7-2 to TRBJ1-1; the match to TRBD1 covers 7 bases. V trimming: 2 bases; J trimming: 4 bases; junction bases outside the gene matches: 10. This CDR3 has 16 amino acids. From germline, CDR1 is SGHTA and CDR2 FQGNSA. CDR3 sequence reads: CASSLSGEGASTEAFF. The CDR3 DNA reads as TGTGCCAGCAGCTTATCAGGGGAGGGGGCGAGCACTGAAGCTTTCTTT.

This clonotype was seen a handful of times. The chain combines TRBV7-2 with TRBJ1-1; 7 bases fit TRBD1. Germline assignment: CDR1 SGHTA and CDR2 FQGNSA. With 4 bases clipped from V and 1 base from J, the junction kept 3 bases outside the gene matches. CDR3 length: 14 residues. The chain's CDR3 is CASSYGTANTEAFF. The CDR3 nucleotides are TGTGCCAGCAGCTATGGGACAGCGAACACTGAAGCTTTCTTT.

This chain connects TRBV20-1 to TRBJ2-5; TRBD2 matches 8 bases. The CDR3 has 13 residues. Germline trimming cut 7 bases from V and 4 bases from J; bases unmatched to any gene: 8. Germline values: CDR1 DFQATT, CDR2 SNEGSKA (reference sequence). DNA of the CDR3: TGCAGTGGCCAGAACAGCGGGGGAGAGACCCAGTACTTC. Its protein product is CSGQNSGGETQYF.

In this sample, this clonotype turned up a few times. The chain uses TRBV7-8 and TRBJ1-4; 7 bases align to TRBD1. The CDR3 covers 15 residues. Germline assignment: CDR1 SGHVS and CDR2 FQNEAQ. Trimming removed 2 bases from V and 3 bases from J; junction bases left unmatched: 3. This CDR3 reads CASSLSQGANEKLFF. The CDR3 coding sequence is TGTGCCAGCAGCTTAAGCCAGGGGGCTAATGAAAAACTGTTTTTT.